This is a list of T cell receptor beta chains from one sample in a study of blood T cell repertoires in COVID-19. Data came from immunoSEQ multiplex PCR; TCRdb stores just in-frame clones and leaves some out. The data contain roughly 180,000 clones, around 81% of them singletons. The specimen sequenced was peripheral blood. The receptors shown here come from a middle-aged woman with COVID-19, enrolled during active disease. The CDR3 runs from the conserved cysteine through the conserved F or W. D genes are given only for firm matches. The size of a clone is reported for some rows only, either as once, few or many, or as a class for expanded clones.

J | V | D | size | DNA | CDR3
TRBJ1-1 | TRBV28 | . | . | TGTGCCAGCAGTTTAATACAGGGAATTGGGACTGAAGCTTTCTTT | CASSLIQGIGTEAFF
TRBJ1-1 | TRBV2 | . | . | TGTGCCAGCAGTTACACCAGGGGCATTGGCACTGAAGCTTTCTTT | CASSYTRGIGTEAFF
TRBJ1-1 | TRBV5-1 | . | . | TGCGCCAGCAGCTTGGCTGCCGCGACTGAAGCTTTCTTT | CASSLAAATEAFF
TRBJ2-5 | TRBV19 | . | . | TGTGCCAGTAGTATAGACCTCTCTAAACCCCAGTACTTC | CASSIDLSKPQYF
TRBJ2-5 | TRBV12-3/TRBV12-4 | . | . | TGTGCCAGCAGTGCGGGACTGCAAGAGACCCAGTACTTC | CASSAGLQETQYF
TRBJ2-2 | TRBV7-6 | . | . | TGTGCCAGCAGCCGGGGTGGAGGGAGTTTCTCCGGGGAGCTGTTTTTT | CASSRGGGSFSGELFF
TRBJ1-2 | TRBV2 | TRBD1 | . | TGTGCCAGCAGTGCAGGGACAGCTAACTATGGCTACACCTTC | CASSAGTANYGYTF
TRBJ2-2 | TRBV4-1 | . | . | TGCGCCAGCAGCCAAGGGGTCAGGGATGGAAACACCGGGGAGCTGTTTTTT | CASSQGVRDGNTGELFF
TRBJ2-2 | TRBV29-1 | . | . | TGCAGCGGAGGGGAGGGGGCCGGGGAGCTGTTTTTT | CSGGEGAGELFF
TRBJ2-2 | TRBV9 | . | . | TGTGCCAGCAGCGGTAGCGGACCAACCGGGGAGCTGTTTTTT | CASSGSGPTGELFF
TRBJ1-6 | TRBV30 | . | . | TGTGCCTGGAGTGTACCGGGGGGCACTTATAATTCACCCCTCCACTTT | CAWSVPGGTYNSPLHF
TRBJ2-1 | TRBV28 | . | . | TGTGCCAGTCTAGGCTCACCGAATTTCAATGAGCAGTTCTTC | CASLGSPNFNEQFF
TRBJ2-7 | TRBV5-8 | . | . | TGCGCCCAGGGGCCCTCCTACGAGCAGTACTTC | CAQGPSYEQYF
TRBJ1-1 | TRBV19 | . | . | TGTGCCAGTATCAGAAGACAGGAAGCTTTCTTT | CASIRRQEAFF
TRBJ2-5 | TRBV2 | TRBD2 | . | TGTGCCAGCAGTGAGACTAGCGCCGCGGGGGAGACCCAGTACTTC | CASSETSAAGETQYF
TRBJ2-1 | TRBV28 | TRBD2 | . | TGTGCCAGCAGTCTACTAGCGGGAAATGAGCAGTTCTTC | CASSLLAGNEQFF
TRBJ2-1 | TRBV11-3 | TRBD2 | . | TGTGCCAGCAGCTTAGGCGGGGGGGCCTCCTACAATGAGCAGTTCTTC | CASSLGGGASYNEQFF
TRBJ2-2 | TRBV6-5 | TRBD1 | . | TGTGCCAGCAGAGGGGGCCGGGACACCGGGGAGCTGTTTTTT | CASRGGRDTGELFF
TRBJ2-7 | TRBV3-1/TRBV3-2 | . | . | TGTGCCAGCAGCCAAGATGGGAGATATAGGAACGAGCAGTACTTC | CASSQDGRYRNEQYF
TRBJ2-1 | TRBV19 | . | . | TGTGCCAGTAGTAGTTTCCGGGAGAATCGGTACAATGAGCAGTTCTTC | CASSSFRENRYNEQFF
TRBJ1-6 | TRBV6-5 | . | . | TGTGCCAGCAGGACGGGACTTGGCGAAATTTCACCCCTCCACTTT | CASRTGLGEISPLHF
TRBJ1-2 | TRBV6-5 | . | . | TGTGCCAGCAGTTACTCTCGGGGGATGGTAGGCTACACCTTC | CASSYSRGMVGYTF
TRBJ1-2 | TRBV5-1 | . | . | TGCGCCAGCAGCTCCTATAAGAAGTCTAACTATGGCTACACCTTC | CASSSYKKSNYGYTF
TRBJ2-5 | TRBV5-1 | TRBD2 | . | TGCGCCAGCAACCGAGCGGGAGGGCGGGAGACCCAGTACTTC | CASNRAGGRETQYF
TRBJ1-4 | TRBV3-1/TRBV3-2 | TRBD1 | . | TGTGCCAGCAGCCAAGCTGGGACAGCCCATGAAAAACTGTTTTTT | CASSQAGTAHEKLFF
TRBJ2-3 | TRBV2 | TRBD2 | . | TGTGCCAGCAAGGCTAGCGGGGGTAGCACAGATACGCAGTATTTT | CASKASGGSTDTQYF
TRBJ1-1 | TRBV19 | TRBD1 | few | TGTGCCAGTAGTATCGGTGGGACAGGGCAATCTGAAGCTTTCTTT | CASSIGGTGQSEAFF
TRBJ1-1 | TRBV7-9 | TRBD1 | . | TGTGCCAGCAGCTCCACAGGGGCAGGAACTGAAGCTTTCTTT | CASSSTGAGTEAFF
TRBJ2-7 | TRBV19 | . | . | TGTGCCAGTAGTATTGATGGGGCCGCCTACGAGCAGTACTTC | CASSIDGAAYEQYF
TRBJ2-2 | TRBV2 | TRBD2 | few | TGTGCCAGCAGTTCTAGCGGGAGATTGGGCGCCGGGGAGCTGTTTTTT | CASSSSGRLGAGELFF
TRBJ1-1 | TRBV6-5 | . | few | TGTGCCAGCAGTTTAAGTTCGGGGAGTGGGCCTGAAGCTTTCTTT | CASSLSSGSGPEAFF
TRBJ2-5 | TRBV5-5 | . | . | TGTGCCAGCAGCTCGCTAGCGCCCGCACGGGAGACCCAGTACTTC | CASSSLAPARETQYF
TRBJ2-3 | TRBV2 | TRBD2 | . | TGTGCCAGCGCCAGACTAGCGGGACAAACAGATACGCAGTATTTT | CASARLAGQTDTQYF
TRBJ1-3 | TRBV6-5 | TRBD1 | . | TGTGCGAGCAGGTGGACAGGGCGCGGTCTAGACACCATATATTTT | CASRWTGRGLDTIYF
TRBJ1-4 | TRBV28 | . | . | TGTGCCACCAAGGGGGGGGGCGCAACTAATGAAAAACTGTTTTTT | CATKGGGATNEKLFF
TRBJ2-3 | TRBV19 | . | . | TGTGCCAGTAGTCCCAGTAGCACAGATACGCAGTATTTT | CASSPSSTDTQYF
TRBJ2-1 | TRBV11-3 | . | . | TGTGCCAGCAGCCCGGGACTTTCCTACAATGAGCAGTTCTTC | CASSPGLSYNEQFF
TRBJ1-6 | TRBV5-5 | TRBD1 | . | TGTGCCAGCAGCCCCAATCACGACAGGGGGCGCAATTCACCCCTCCACTTT | CASSPNHDRGRNSPLHF
TRBJ2-1 | TRBV5-1 | TRBD2 | . | TGCGCCAGCAGCTTGGGGACTAGCACTTACAATGAGCAGTTCTTC | CASSLGTSTYNEQFF
TRBJ1-1 | TRBV9 | TRBD1 | . | TGTGCCAGCAGCGTGGACCCGAACGCAGGGGGCGTTAAGATGAACACTGAAGCTTTCTTT | CASSVDPNAGGVKMNTEAFF
TRBJ2-5 | TRBV6-5 | . | . | TGTGCCAGCAGTATTCCAGGGGCATGGGAGACCCAGTACTTC | CASSIPGAWETQYF
TRBJ2-1 | TRBV5-5 | TRBD2 | . | TGTGCCAGCAGCCTGGAGCGGGGGCGTTACAATGAGCAGTTCTTC | CASSLERGRYNEQFF
TRBJ1-5 | TRBV30 | . | . | TGTGCCTGGGGGGGGGCTTATAGCAATCAGCCCCAGCATTTT | CAWGGAYSNQPQHF
TRBJ1-2 | TRBV15 | . | . | TGTGCCACCAGCAGAGATGTGGGGGGCTATGGCTACACCTTC | CATSRDVGGYGYTF
TRBJ1-6 | TRBV30 | TRBD1 | . | TGTGCCTGGGCGGGACAGGGAGGTTCACCCCTCCACTTT | CAWAGQGGSPLHF
TRBJ2-1 | TRBV6-4 | TRBD2 | few | TGTGCCAGCAGTGACTCGTTTAGCGGGGATTACAATGAGCAGTTCTTC | CASSDSFSGDYNEQFF
TRBJ2-3 | TRBV5-6 | . | once | TGTGCCAGCAGCAGGGGGTTTGGGGCAGATACGCAGTATTTT | CASSRGFGADTQYF
TRBJ1-3 | TRBV28 | TRBD1 | . | TGTGCCAGCAGTCCACCCTTGGGACAGAAAAGATCCTCTGGAAACACCATATATTTT | CASSPPLGQKRSSGNTIYF
TRBJ1-5 | TRBV4-1 | TRBD1 | . | TGCGCCAGCGGACAACAGGGGAGTCATCAGCCCCAGCATTTT | CASGQQGSHQPQHF
TRBJ1-5 | TRBV27 | TRBD1 | . | TGTGCCACTAGCCAGGGGGCTGGACAGCCCCAGCATTTT | CATSQGAGQPQHF
TRBJ1-4 | TRBV18 | . | . | TGTGCCAGCTCACCGGGGGCAGGGTCCGAAAAACTGTTTTTT | CASSPGAGSEKLFF
TRBJ2-2 | TRBV5-6 | . | . | TGTGCCAGCAGGGAAGGAGCAGGGGACACCGGGGAGCTGTTTTTT | CASREGAGDTGELFF
TRBJ1-5 | TRBV19 | . | . | TGTGCCAGTAGTATCCGGAGGGGAATCGATAGCAATCAGCCCCAGCATTTT | CASSIRRGIDSNQPQHF